This TCR beta chain came from a study of cytomegalovirus exposure and HLA in healthy donors. Study-level findings and limits: One variant, a missense change in DCLRE1C, was linked in a later analysis to TCR beta V- and J-gene trimming. Most of the CMV-associated TCR beta chains (in a later analysis) appeared to be HLA-restricted. The classifier reportedly diagnosed cytomegalovirus status with high specificity and sensitivity. Accurate HLA-A and HLA-B prediction from TCR beta sequences was reported for most subjects.

In the case of this clone: Its target is not known. This specimen includes other DNA sequences encoding the same CDR3.

The PCR contained 60 Vbeta and 13 Jbeta primers. This table comes from immunoSEQ multiplex PCR, and its TCRdb copy is limited to in-frame clones, with some not included. The table shows some 160,000 clones, with 80% to 90% occurring only once. The specimen was PBMCs. The TCR originated in a woman aged 40 to 55 in good health and CMV-seropositive.

CDR3 loop: CASSAAGTGDYEQYF. The CDR3 DNA reads TGTGCCAGCAGCGCCGCCGGGACAGGGGACTACGAGCAGTACTTC. The rearrangement links TRBV9 to TRBJ2-7; 10 nucleotides line up with TRBD1. CDR3 length: 15 residues. The V and J ends lost 3 bases and 3 bases, in that order; junction bases with no gene match: 6. Germline V gives CDR1 SGDLS, CDR2 YYNGEE.